This note documents a single T cell receptor beta chain sequence. Its cognate antigen is unknown. These data originate in a study of beta chain features in type 1 diabetes. Study-wide background: Sorted cell examination encompassed under 130 million cells across all samples.

The isolated RNA, all of it, was reverse transcribed, so expressed TCRB transcripts were what got sequenced. The average read count of naive, central memory and regulatory T cell samples was 3 million to 4 million. The method was immunoSEQ multiplex PCR; TCRdb's version includes in-frame clones alone and lacks a portion of them. Here the sample spans 400,000 to 600,000 clones, 30% being singletons. The study's findings and limits: Type 1 diabetes patients showed a moderate but significant shortening of TCRB CDR3s in all four CD4+ subsets. Any PCR bias toward short templates would affect both groups alike.

Germline loops: CDR1 LNHDA, CDR2 SQIVND (reference sequence). The CDR3 runs to 15 residues. Trimming shortened V by 5 bases and J by 6 bases, and 17 bases separated the two germline ends. The V call is TRBV19, the J call TRBJ2-1; possible D gene TRBD1, 5 bases. The material sequenced was naive CD4+ T cells from blood. The clonotype comes from a man aged 18 to 35 in good health. As DNA, the CDR3 is TGTGCCAGTAGTTCTAACTTGGGGCGCTTCAATGAGCAGTTCTTC. It specifies CASSSNLGRFNEQFF.